A selection of T cell receptor beta chains follows, all from one sample in a study of T cells in Graves' hyperthyroidism and ophthalmopathy. TCRdb re-called the multiplex PCR reads with MiXCR, one entry per CDR3 protein. The table lists 240,000 or so distinct CDR3 sequences, less than 20% of them singletons. The sequenced material came from blood. All receptors come from a woman in her late teens or twenties with Graves' ophthalmopathy. Each CDR3 is given with its conserved first and last residue. Each record gives: clone size, J gene, D gene, CDR3 length, V gene, CDR3 protein, CDR3 DNA. D genes are given only for firm matches. Some rows mark clone size as missing; the rest say once, few, many or name a class of expanded clone.

abundance: -; j_gene: TRBJ1-1; d_gene: TRBD1; len: 14; v_gene: TRBV5-7; CDR3aa: CASSQDRGYTEAFF; CDR3nt: TGTGCCAGCAGCCAGGACAGGGGGTACACTGAAGCTTTCTTT
abundance: many; j_gene: TRBJ2-3; d_gene: -; len: 15; v_gene: TRBV29-1; CDR3aa: CSVDPGTDGGDTQYF; CDR3nt: TGCAGCGTTGACCCGGGGACCGACGGCGGAGATACGCAGTATTTT
abundance: -; j_gene: TRBJ1-4; d_gene: -; len: 13; v_gene: TRBV7-9; CDR3aa: CASSPRLGEKLFF; CDR3nt: TGTGCCAGCAGCCCCCGGCTGGGTGAAAAACTGTTTTTT
abundance: few; j_gene: TRBJ2-7; d_gene: TRBD2; len: 15; v_gene: TRBV19; CDR3aa: CATSLLAGGSYEQYF; CDR3nt: TGTGCCACAAGCTTACTAGCGGGGGGGAGCTACGAGCAGTACTTC
abundance: many; j_gene: TRBJ1-1; d_gene: TRBD1; len: 15; v_gene: TRBV6-1; CDR3aa: CASRTVGTANTEAFF; CDR3nt: TGTGCCAGCAGAACCGTCGGGACAGCGAACACTGAAGCTTTCTTT
abundance: many; j_gene: TRBJ2-7; d_gene: -; len: 14; v_gene: TRBV28; CDR3aa: CASDTSVSSYEQYF; CDR3nt: TGTGCCAGCGACACCAGTGTAAGCTCCTACGAGCAGTACTTC
abundance: many; j_gene: TRBJ2-1; d_gene: -; len: 15; v_gene: TRBV7-9; CDR3aa: CASSLLFQSYNEQFF; CDR3nt: TGTGCCAGCAGCTTATTGTTTCAGAGTTACAATGAGCAGTTCTTC
abundance: many; j_gene: TRBJ2-1; d_gene: TRBD1; len: 18; v_gene: TRBV6-1; CDR3aa: CASGPGQGDLISYNEQFF; CDR3nt: TGTGCCAGCGGACCGGGACAGGGGGACTTGATCTCCTACAATGAGCAGTTCTTC
abundance: -; j_gene: TRBJ2-6; d_gene: TRBD1; len: 16; v_gene: TRBV6-1; CDR3aa: CASLGQASSGANVLTF; CDR3nt: TGTGCCAGCCTGGGACAGGCGAGCTCTGGGGCCAACGTCCTGACTTTC
abundance: many; j_gene: TRBJ2-1; d_gene: TRBD2; len: 15; v_gene: TRBV27; CDR3aa: CASSSASGDRSEQFF; CDR3nt: TGTGCCAGCAGTTCGGCCAGCGGGGACCGCAGTGAGCAGTTCTTC
abundance: many; j_gene: TRBJ2-1; d_gene: TRBD2; len: 16; v_gene: TRBV27; CDR3aa: CASSLTAASGRVEQFF; CDR3nt: TGTGCCAGCAGTTTAACCGCGGCTAGCGGGAGAGTGGAGCAGTTCTTC
abundance: many; j_gene: TRBJ2-1; d_gene: TRBD2; len: 16; v_gene: TRBV6-1; CDR3aa: CASWASWAGVDNEQFF; CDR3nt: TGTGCCAGCTGGGCCTCGTGGGCGGGAGTGGACAATGAGCAGTTCTTC
abundance: -; j_gene: TRBJ2-5; d_gene: -; len: 13; v_gene: TRBV5-1; CDR3aa: CASSTNLLETQYF; CDR3nt: TGCGCCAGCAGCACTAACCTACTAGAGACCCAGTACTTC
abundance: many; j_gene: TRBJ1-2; d_gene: -; len: 13; v_gene: TRBV18; CDR3aa: CASSPYRQYGYTF; CDR3nt: TGTGCCAGCTCACCTTACCGACAGTATGGCTACACCTTC
abundance: many; j_gene: TRBJ2-1; d_gene: -; len: 15; v_gene: TRBV28; CDR3aa: CASSFRRDNYNEQFF; CDR3nt: TGTGCCAGCAGTTTTCGGCGGGACAACTACAATGAGCAGTTCTTC
abundance: -; j_gene: TRBJ1-2; d_gene: TRBD1; len: 15; v_gene: TRBV19; CDR3aa: CATQLIQGAGGGYTF; CDR3nt: TGTGCCACCCAACTTATCCAAGGGGCAGGGGGCGGCTACACCTTC
abundance: -; j_gene: TRBJ2-5; d_gene: -; len: 11; v_gene: TRBV12-3/TRBV12-4; CDR3aa: CASGLLETQYF; CDR3nt: TGTGCCAGCGGACTGCTGGAGACCCAGTACTTC
abundance: many; j_gene: TRBJ2-1; d_gene: TRBD1; len: 16; v_gene: TRBV7-2; CDR3aa: CASSLAPSGGPSEQFF; CDR3nt: TGTGCCAGCAGCTTAGCGCCGTCAGGGGGTCCATCGGAGCAGTTCTTC
abundance: many; j_gene: TRBJ1-1; d_gene: TRBD1; len: 15; v_gene: TRBV10-3; CDR3aa: CAISEPGTENTEAFF; CDR3nt: TGTGCCATCAGTGAGCCCGGGACAGAGAACACTGAAGCTTTCTTT
abundance: many; j_gene: TRBJ2-5; d_gene: TRBD2; len: 15; v_gene: TRBV6-1; CDR3aa: CASRLAGVYQETQYF; CDR3nt: TGTGCCAGCAGATTAGCGGGGGTGTACCAAGAGACCCAGTACTTC
abundance: -; j_gene: TRBJ2-1; d_gene: TRBD2; len: 14; v_gene: TRBV12-3/TRBV12-4; CDR3aa: CASTRLAGKNEQFF; CDR3nt: TGTGCCAGCACACGGCTAGCGGGAAAAAATGAGCAGTTCTTC
abundance: -; j_gene: TRBJ2-5; d_gene: TRBD2; len: 14; v_gene: TRBV9; CDR3aa: CASSETSGEETQYF; CDR3nt: TGTGCCAGCAGCGAGACTAGCGGTGAAGAGACCCAGTACTTC
abundance: many; j_gene: TRBJ2-1; d_gene: TRBD2; len: 15; v_gene: TRBV27; CDR3aa: CASSLSRTSDGEQFF; CDR3nt: TGTGCCAGCAGTTTATCCCGGACTAGCGACGGTGAGCAGTTCTTC
abundance: -; j_gene: TRBJ1-2; d_gene: TRBD1; len: 15; v_gene: TRBV19; CDR3aa: CASSIGTGRNYGYTF; CDR3nt: TGTGCCAGTAGTATCGGGACAGGGCGAAACTATGGCTACACCTTC
abundance: many; j_gene: TRBJ2-1; d_gene: TRBD2; len: 15; v_gene: TRBV14; CDR3aa: CASSQGSGGNNEQFF; CDR3nt: TGTGCCAGCAGCCAAGGTTCCGGGGGGAACAATGAGCAGTTCTTC